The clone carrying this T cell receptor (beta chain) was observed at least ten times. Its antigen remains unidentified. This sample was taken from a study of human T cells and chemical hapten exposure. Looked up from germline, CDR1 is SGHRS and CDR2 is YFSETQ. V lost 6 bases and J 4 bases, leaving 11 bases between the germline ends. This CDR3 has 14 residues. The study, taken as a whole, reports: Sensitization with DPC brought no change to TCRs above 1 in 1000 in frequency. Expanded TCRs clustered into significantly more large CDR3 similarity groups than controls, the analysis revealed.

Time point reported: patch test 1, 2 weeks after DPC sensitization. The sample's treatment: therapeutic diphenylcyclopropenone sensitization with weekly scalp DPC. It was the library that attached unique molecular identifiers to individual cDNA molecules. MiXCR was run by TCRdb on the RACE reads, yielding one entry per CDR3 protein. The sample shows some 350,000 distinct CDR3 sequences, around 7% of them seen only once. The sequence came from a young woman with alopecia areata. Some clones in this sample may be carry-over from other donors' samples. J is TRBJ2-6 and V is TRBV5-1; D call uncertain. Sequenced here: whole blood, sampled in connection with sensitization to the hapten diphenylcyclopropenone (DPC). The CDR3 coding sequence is TGCGCCAGCACACCCCGGAGAGGGGCCAACGTCCTGACTTTC. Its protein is CASTPRRGANVLTF. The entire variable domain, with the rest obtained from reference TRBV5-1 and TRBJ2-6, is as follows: KAGVTQTPRYLIKTRGQQVTLSCSPISGHRSVSWYQQTPGQGLQFLFEYFSETQRNKGNFPGRFSGRQFSNSRSEMNVSTLELGDSALYLCASTPRRGANVLTFGAGSRLTVL.